Listed below are T cell receptor beta chains from one sample, sequenced in a study of blood T cell repertoires in COVID-19. Repertoires were generated with immunoSEQ multiplex PCR, while TCRdb's copy carries only in-frame clones and drops some. The sample consists of under 130,000 clones, around 87% of them appearing once. The specimen sequenced was peripheral blood. These receptors originate from a woman aged 80 or over with acute or convalescent COVID-19. The CDR3 runs from the conserved cysteine through the conserved F or W. The D gene is left open where the match is weak. Expanded clones get a size class; other rows say once, few or many, or leave the size out.

clone size	V gene	D gene	J gene	CDR3 protein	CDR3 DNA
-	TRBV6-5	TRBD1	TRBJ1-3	CASRGGTGNTIYF	TGTGCCAGCAGAGGGGGCACTGGAAACACCATATATTTT
-	TRBV6-6	TRBD2	TRBJ2-2	CASSSGLAGGKIGTGELFF	TGTGCCAGCAGCTCGGGACTAGCGGGGGGAAAAATAGGGACCGGGGAGCTGTTTTTT
-	TRBV19	TRBD2	TRBJ2-1	CASTGLAGGSSSYNEQFF	TGTGCCAGTACGGGACTAGCGGGGGGCTCGAGCTCCTACAATGAGCAGTTCTTC
-	TRBV4-1	TRBD1	TRBJ2-1	CASSQGGTGPNEQFF	TGCGCCAGCAGCCAAGGGGGGACAGGGCCCAATGAGCAGTTCTTC
-	TRBV4-1	-	TRBJ2-7	CASSQESSYEQYF	TGCGCCAGCAGCCAAGAGAGCTCCTACGAGCAGTACTTC
-	TRBV7-3	-	TRBJ2-3	CASSSLEGPDTQYF	TGTGCCAGCAGCTCGCTGGAGGGACCAGATACGCAGTATTTT
-	TRBV11-2	-	TRBJ1-2	CASSLVPGGRSGYTF	TGTGCCAGCAGCTTAGTGCCCGGGGGAAGGAGCGGCTACACCTTC
-	TRBV9	TRBD1	TRBJ1-1	CASSRGHMNTEAFF	TGTGCCAGCAGCAGGGGGCACATGAACACTGAAGCTTTCTTT
-	TRBV12-3/TRBV12-4	-	TRBJ2-1	CASSRGYEQFF	TGTGCCAGCAGTAGGGGCTATGAGCAGTTCTTC
-	TRBV19	TRBD1	TRBJ2-7	CASSLRDRVVGEQYF	TGTGCCAGTAGTCTGAGGGACAGGGTCGTTGGGGAGCAGTACTTC
once	TRBV5-6	TRBD1	TRBJ1-2	CASSLGLTGNYGYTF	TGTGCCAGCAGCTTGGGGCTGACAGGGAACTATGGCTACACCTTC
-	TRBV19	-	TRBJ1-5	CASSDGPGGAVQPQHF	TGTGCCAGTAGTGATGGCCCCGGGGGGGCGGTTCAGCCCCAGCATTTT
-	TRBV7-9	-	TRBJ1-2	CASSLDTNYGYTF	TGTGCCAGCAGCTTGGACACTAACTATGGCTACACCTTC
-	TRBV6-1	-	TRBJ1-2	CASSEAGGQGGYTF	TGTGCCAGCAGTGAAGCGGGGGGGCAAGGTGGCTACACCTTC
-	TRBV19	-	TRBJ1-5	CASREGGAIQPQHF	TGTGCCAGTAGAGAGGGCGGGGCCATTCAGCCCCAGCATTTT
-	TRBV29-1	TRBD1	TRBJ1-3	CSVEEEGKGGPGVMGNTIYF	TGCAGCGTTGAAGAAGAGGGGAAAGGGGGCCCGGGAGTGATGGGAAACACCATATATTTT